Listed below are T cell receptor beta chains from one sample, sequenced in a study of human T cells and chemical hapten exposure. TCRdb redid the calling of the RACE reads with MiXCR, one entry per CDR3 protein. The data show about 85,000 distinct CDR3 sequences, 6.5% to 10% seen once. The input for sequencing was whole blood, taken in connection with sensitization to the hapten diphenylcyclopropenone (DPC). These receptors were taken from a man in his forties with alopecia areata. Some clones in this sample may be carry-over from other donors' samples. Each CDR3 is given with its conserved first and last residue. D genes are given only for firm matches. Size is omitted from some rows. Given values are once, few, many or a class for expanded clones.

J gene: TRBJ1-5
V gene: TRBV6-2/TRBV6-3
D gene: NA
clone size: many
CDR3 protein: CASTDRSNQPQHF
CDR3 DNA: TGTGCCAGCACCGACCGGAGCAATCAGCCCCAGCATTTT

J gene: TRBJ2-5
V gene: TRBV11-3
D gene: TRBD2
clone size: NA
CDR3 protein: CASSSLSLLAVPSQTQYF
CDR3 DNA: TGTGCCAGCAGCTCGTTGTCCCTCCTAGCGGTCCCAAGTCAGACCCAGTACTTC

J gene: TRBJ1-5
V gene: TRBV6-5
D gene: NA
clone size: many
CDR3 protein: CASKQGNRKGQPQHF
CDR3 DNA: TGTGCCAGCAAGCAAGGGAATCGCAAAGGGCAGCCCCAGCATTTT

J gene: TRBJ2-3
V gene: TRBV28
D gene: TRBD2
clone size: NA
CDR3 protein: CASSQWSSGSGTDTQYF
CDR3 DNA: TGTGCCAGCAGTCAATGGTCCAGCGGGAGTGGTACAGATACGCAGTATTTT

J gene: TRBJ2-3
V gene: TRBV10-3
D gene: TRBD2
clone size: many
CDR3 protein: CATRTGTSDTDTQYF
CDR3 DNA: TGTGCCACCCGGACCGGGACTAGCGACACAGATACGCAGTATTTT

J gene: TRBJ2-3
V gene: TRBV6-1
D gene: NA
clone size: few
CDR3 protein: CASSEFSRARADTQYF
CDR3 DNA: TGTGCCAGCAGTGAATTTAGCCGGGCCAGGGCAGATACGCAGTATTTT

J gene: TRBJ2-3
V gene: TRBV7-2
D gene: TRBD2
clone size: few
CDR3 protein: CASTGGGVADTQYF
CDR3 DNA: TGTGCCAGCACCGGCGGGGGAGTCGCAGATACGCAGTATTTT

J gene: TRBJ1-5
V gene: TRBV18
D gene: NA
clone size: NA
CDR3 protein: CASSPPGGSQPQHF
CDR3 DNA: TGTGCCAGCTCACCTCCGGGGGGTAGCCAGCCCCAGCATTTT

J gene: TRBJ2-7
V gene: TRBV19
D gene: TRBD1
clone size: few
CDR3 protein: CASSRTDRGPPYEQYF
CDR3 DNA: TGTGCCAGTAGTCGGACCGACAGGGGCCCTCCCTACGAGCAGTACTTC

J gene: TRBJ1-2
V gene: TRBV20-1
D gene: NA
clone size: many
CDR3 protein: CSANPDSRRYTF
CDR3 DNA: TGCAGTGCTAACCCTGATTCGAGGCGCTACACCTTC

J gene: TRBJ1-1
V gene: TRBV6-5
D gene: TRBD1
clone size: NA
CDR3 protein: CASSQGRGATFMNTEAFF
CDR3 DNA: TGTGCCAGCAGCCAAGGCAGGGGGGCCACGTTCATGAACACTGAAGCTTTCTTT

J gene: TRBJ2-7
V gene: TRBV12-3/TRBV12-4
D gene: NA
clone size: many
CDR3 protein: CASSLVGGVDEQYF
CDR3 DNA: TGTGCCAGCAGTTTAGTTGGAGGGGTTGACGAGCAGTACTTC

J gene: TRBJ2-3
V gene: TRBV6-6
D gene: NA
clone size: NA
CDR3 protein: CASEAADTQYF
CDR3 DNA: TGTGCCAGCGAAGCGGCAGATACGCAGTATTTT

J gene: TRBJ1-1
V gene: TRBV7-8
D gene: NA
clone size: NA
CDR3 protein: CASSSVPKGVTEAFF
CDR3 DNA: TGTGCCAGCAGCTCAGTTCCGAAGGGGGTGACTGAAGCTTTCTTT

J gene: TRBJ2-1
V gene: TRBV7-3
D gene: TRBD2
clone size: few
CDR3 protein: CASSQLAGGGNEQFF
CDR3 DNA: TGTGCCAGCAGCCAGCTAGCGGGAGGTGGGAATGAGCAGTTCTTC

J gene: TRBJ1-4
V gene: TRBV5-1
D gene: NA
clone size: many
CDR3 protein: CASSFLVGGGGKLFF
CDR3 DNA: TGCGCCAGCAGCTTCCTAGTCGGGGGAGGAGGAAAACTGTTTTTT

J gene: TRBJ2-7
V gene: TRBV7-2
D gene: NA
clone size: many
CDR3 protein: CASSPQGEFHEQYF
CDR3 DNA: TGTGCCAGCAGCCCACAGGGTGAATTCCACGAGCAGTACTTC

J gene: TRBJ2-1
V gene: TRBV27
D gene: NA
clone size: few
CDR3 protein: CASSFLSSNEQFF
CDR3 DNA: TGTGCCAGCAGTTTTCTCAGTTCCAATGAGCAGTTCTTC

J gene: TRBJ2-3
V gene: TRBV7-9
D gene: NA
clone size: NA
CDR3 protein: CASSSQGDTQYF
CDR3 DNA: TGTGCCAGCAGCTCACAGGGAGATACGCAGTATTTT

J gene: TRBJ1-5
V gene: TRBV7-8
D gene: TRBD1
clone size: many
CDR3 protein: CASSLASGTGDGQPQHF
CDR3 DNA: TGTGCCAGCAGCTTAGCCTCCGGGACAGGGGATGGTCAGCCCCAGCATTTT

J gene: TRBJ1-1
V gene: TRBV5-6
D gene: NA
clone size: NA
CDR3 protein: CASSFRGRIMNTEAFF
CDR3 DNA: TGTGCCAGCAGCTTTAGGGGGAGAATCATGAACACTGAAGCTTTCTTT

J gene: TRBJ2-7
V gene: TRBV5-4
D gene: NA
clone size: NA
CDR3 protein: CASSPGWGLGYEQYF
CDR3 DNA: TGTGCCAGCAGCCCTGGGTGGGGTTTAGGGTACGAGCAGTACTTC

J gene: TRBJ2-5
V gene: TRBV12-3/TRBV12-4
D gene: TRBD1
clone size: NA
CDR3 protein: CASSYDRVPPTQYF
CDR3 DNA: TGTGCCAGCAGTTACGACAGGGTGCCGCCGACCCAGTACTTC

J gene: TRBJ1-1
V gene: TRBV4-2
D gene: TRBD1
clone size: NA
CDR3 protein: CASSQRGEGAQGEAFF
CDR3 DNA: TGTGCCAGCAGCCAAAGGGGAGAGGGGGCGCAGGGTGAAGCTTTCTTT

J gene: TRBJ1-2
V gene: TRBV29-1
D gene: NA
clone size: many
CDR3 protein: CSVESQLYGYTF
CDR3 DNA: TGCAGCGTTGAATCACAGCTCTATGGCTACACCTTC

J gene: TRBJ1-1
V gene: TRBV12-3/TRBV12-4
D gene: TRBD1
clone size: NA
CDR3 protein: CASSKRQGLEAFF
CDR3 DNA: TGTGCCAGCAGTAAAAGACAGGGGCTTGAAGCTTTCTTT

J gene: TRBJ1-1
V gene: TRBV12-3/TRBV12-4
D gene: NA
clone size: few
CDR3 protein: CASTLQGNTEAFF
CDR3 DNA: TGTGCCAGCACCCTTCAGGGGAACACTGAAGCTTTCTTT

J gene: TRBJ2-3
V gene: TRBV5-4
D gene: NA
clone size: many
CDR3 protein: CASSSQGILAQDTQYF
CDR3 DNA: TGTGCCAGCAGTTCTCAGGGTATTCTAGCACAAGATACGCAGTATTTT

J gene: TRBJ2-3
V gene: TRBV5-1
D gene: NA
clone size: many
CDR3 protein: CASSLELALGTDTQYF
CDR3 DNA: TGCGCCAGCAGCTTGGAGCTAGCACTAGGCACAGATACGCAGTATTTT

J gene: TRBJ1-5
V gene: TRBV20-1
D gene: TRBD1
clone size: many
CDR3 protein: CSARDYRGLNQPQHF
CDR3 DNA: TGCAGTGCTAGAGACTACAGGGGGCTTAATCAGCCCCAGCATTTT

J gene: TRBJ2-1
V gene: TRBV21-1
D gene: NA
clone size: many
CDR3 protein: CASSTRLGNEQFF
CDR3 DNA: TGTGCCAGCAGCACGCGACTTGGGAATGAGCAGTTCTTC

J gene: TRBJ2-3
V gene: TRBV4-3
D gene: TRBD2
clone size: NA
CDR3 protein: CASSQEGLAGGLSTDTQYF
CDR3 DNA: TGCGCCAGCAGCCAAGAGGGGCTAGCGGGAGGACTAAGCACAGATACGCAGTATTTT

J gene: TRBJ2-4
V gene: TRBV4-3
D gene: NA
clone size: few
CDR3 protein: CASSQELGRDQNIQHF
CDR3 DNA: TGCGCCAGCAGCCAAGAGCTAGGAAGGGACCAAAACATTCAGCACTTC

J gene: TRBJ2-4
V gene: TRBV5-8
D gene: NA
clone size: NA
CDR3 protein: CASSLGSVRKNIQYF
CDR3 DNA: TGTGCCAGCAGCTTGGGTTCCGTCAGAAAAAACATTCAGTACTTC

J gene: TRBJ2-2
V gene: TRBV29-1
D gene: NA
clone size: NA
CDR3 protein: CSVEAGPNTGELFF
CDR3 DNA: TGCAGCGTTGAAGCGGGACCGAACACCGGGGAGCTGTTTTTT

J gene: TRBJ1-5
V gene: TRBV20-1
D gene: NA
clone size: NA
CDR3 protein: CSASHPRDGDQPQHF
CDR3 DNA: TGCAGTGCTTCCCATCCCCGGGACGGAGATCAGCCCCAGCATTTT

J gene: TRBJ2-2
V gene: TRBV7-3
D gene: TRBD2
clone size: NA
CDR3 protein: CASSLGRLAGANTGELFF
CDR3 DNA: TGTGCCAGCAGCTTAGGCCGACTAGCGGGAGCTAACACCGGGGAGCTGTTTTTT

J gene: TRBJ2-3
V gene: TRBV2
D gene: NA
clone size: few
CDR3 protein: CASSEWLETDTQYF
CDR3 DNA: TGTGCCAGCAGTGAGTGGCTCGAGACAGATACGCAGTATTTT

J gene: TRBJ2-4
V gene: TRBV28
D gene: NA
clone size: few
CDR3 protein: CASSPQMDIQYF
CDR3 DNA: TGTGCCAGCAGTCCACAGATGGACATTCAGTACTTC

J gene: TRBJ2-6
V gene: TRBV6-5
D gene: TRBD2
clone size: many
CDR3 protein: CASSYSGLATGANVLTF
CDR3 DNA: TGTGCCAGCAGTTACTCGGGACTAGCGACCGGGGCCAACGTCCTGACTTTC

J gene: TRBJ2-7
V gene: TRBV20-1
D gene: TRBD2
clone size: many
CDR3 protein: CSSEGPQREEIF
CDR3 DNA: TGCAGTTCAGAAGGACCCCAGCGGGAGGAGATCTTC

J gene: TRBJ1-2
V gene: TRBV5-4
D gene: NA
clone size: NA
CDR3 protein: CASGEETSDRTLTNGYTF
CDR3 DNA: TGTGCCAGCGGCGAAGAGACATCGGACAGAACGCTAACTAATGGCTACACCTTC

J gene: TRBJ1-4
V gene: TRBV27
D gene: NA
clone size: NA
CDR3 protein: CASSKGFSYEKLFF
CDR3 DNA: TGTGCCAGCAGTAAGGGTTTTTCTTACGAAAAACTGTTTTTT

J gene: TRBJ2-3
V gene: TRBV29-1
D gene: NA
clone size: NA
CDR3 protein: CSVGDSRDTQYF
CDR3 DNA: TGCAGCGTTGGGGACTCGAGGGATACGCAGTATTTT

J gene: TRBJ2-3
V gene: TRBV12-3/TRBV12-4
D gene: NA
clone size: NA
CDR3 protein: CASSSTRADTQYF
CDR3 DNA: TGTGCCAGCAGTTCGACTAGGGCAGATACGCAGTATTTT

J gene: TRBJ1-1
V gene: TRBV6-6
D gene: TRBD1
clone size: few
CDR3 protein: CASSPGTGEGTEAFF
CDR3 DNA: TGTGCCAGCAGTCCCGGGACAGGGGAGGGGACTGAAGCTTTCTTT

J gene: TRBJ1-3
V gene: TRBV7-2
D gene: NA
clone size: few
CDR3 protein: CASSLWGGGGNTIYF
CDR3 DNA: TGTGCCAGCAGCTTGTGGGGGGGTGGTGGAAACACCATATATTTT

J gene: TRBJ2-1
V gene: TRBV28
D gene: TRBD2
clone size: many
CDR3 protein: CASSSFGSGSKNEQFF
CDR3 DNA: TGTGCCAGCAGTTCTTTTGGTAGCGGGAGTAAGAATGAGCAGTTCTTC

J gene: TRBJ2-5
V gene: TRBV13
D gene: NA
clone size: NA
CDR3 protein: CASSLVAGQQYF
CDR3 DNA: TGTGCCAGCAGCTTAGTGGCAGGGCAGCAGTACTTC

J gene: TRBJ1-2
V gene: TRBV6-5
D gene: NA
clone size: few
CDR3 protein: CASSADGNYGYTF
CDR3 DNA: TGTGCCAGCAGTGCGGACGGAAATTATGGCTACACCTTC

J gene: TRBJ2-1
V gene: TRBV7-2
D gene: TRBD2
clone size: NA
CDR3 protein: CASSPTWGGAYNEQFF
CDR3 DNA: TGTGCCAGCAGCCCCACGTGGGGGGGGGCCTACAATGAGCAGTTCTTC

J gene: TRBJ1-3
V gene: TRBV5-1
D gene: NA
clone size: many
CDR3 protein: CAILPTKGPSGNTIYF
CDR3 DNA: TGCGCCATCCTGCCGACCAAGGGGCCATCCGGAAACACCATATATTTT

J gene: TRBJ2-1
V gene: TRBV6-2/TRBV6-3
D gene: TRBD2
clone size: NA
CDR3 protein: CASKHYQAGASFNEQFF
CDR3 DNA: TGTGCCAGCAAACATTACCAAGCGGGAGCTTCATTTAATGAGCAGTTCTTC

J gene: TRBJ2-3
V gene: TRBV14
D gene: NA
clone size: many
CDR3 protein: CASSQARLEDTQYF
CDR3 DNA: TGTGCCAGCAGCCAAGCCCGCCTGGAAGATACGCAGTATTTT

J gene: TRBJ1-5
V gene: TRBV27
D gene: NA
clone size: many
CDR3 protein: CASSPRTGYEPQHF
CDR3 DNA: TGTGCCAGCAGTCCGCGGACGGGGTACGAACCCCAGCATTTT

J gene: TRBJ1-6
V gene: TRBV13
D gene: NA
clone size: NA
CDR3 protein: CSSSLLPGESPLHF
CDR3 DNA: TGTTCCAGCAGCTTACTCCCAGGGGAATCACCCCTCCACTTT

J gene: TRBJ1-3
V gene: TRBV7-2
D gene: NA
clone size: NA
CDR3 protein: CASSQSLPSGNTIYF
CDR3 DNA: TGTGCCAGCAGCCAGAGTCTGCCCTCTGGAAACACCATATATTTT

J gene: TRBJ2-2
V gene: TRBV19
D gene: TRBD1
clone size: few
CDR3 protein: CASRDRLLSGELFF
CDR3 DNA: TGTGCCAGCCGGGACAGGTTGCTCTCCGGGGAGCTGTTTTTT

J gene: TRBJ1-1
V gene: TRBV11-3
D gene: NA
clone size: NA
CDR3 protein: CASSPPDISSRTFF
CDR3 DNA: TGTGCCAGCAGCCCCCCGGACATCTCATCGAGGACTTTCTTT